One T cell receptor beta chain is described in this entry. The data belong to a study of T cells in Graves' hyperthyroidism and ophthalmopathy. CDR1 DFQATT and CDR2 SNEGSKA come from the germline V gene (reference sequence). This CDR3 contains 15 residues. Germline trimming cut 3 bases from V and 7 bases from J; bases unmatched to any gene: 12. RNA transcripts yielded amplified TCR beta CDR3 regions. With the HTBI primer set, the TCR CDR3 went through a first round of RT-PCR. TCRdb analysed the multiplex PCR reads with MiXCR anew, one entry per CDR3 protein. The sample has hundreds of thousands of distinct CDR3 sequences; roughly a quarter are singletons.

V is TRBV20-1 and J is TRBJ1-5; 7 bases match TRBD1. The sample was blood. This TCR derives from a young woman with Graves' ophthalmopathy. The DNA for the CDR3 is TGCAGTGCTAGTGATGAACCGACAGGGAACCAGCCCCAGCATTTT. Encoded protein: CSASDEPTGNQPQHF.